This T cell receptor (beta chain) was captured by sequencing in a study of cytomegalovirus exposure and HLA in healthy donors. In the study overall: In an earlier analysis, around 120 million unique TCR beta sequences were found from 150 million to 200 million T cells.

This PCR relied on a set of 60 Vbeta primers and 13 Jbeta primers. The repertoire was sequenced with immunoSEQ multiplex PCR; TCRdb's copy has only in-frame clones and lacks some. The table includes some 200,000 clones, roughly 73% detected once. Germline V gene data show CDR1 as SGHAT and CDR2 as FQNNGV. V dropped 2 bases and J dropped 2 bases, with 6 bases sitting between them. The CDR3 runs 13 residues. This chain uses TRBV11-2 with TRBJ1-2, with unresolved D. The specimen was PBMCs. The sequence came from a woman aged 25 to 39 in good health and CMV-seronegative. CDR3 protein: CASSLRENYGYTF. The CDR3, as DNA: TGTGCCAGCAGCTTACGAGAGAACTATGGCTACACCTTC. Full variable domain (missing parts from reference TRBV11-2 and TRBJ1-2): EAGVAQSPRYKIIEKRQSVAFWCNPISGHATLYWYQQILGQGPKLLIQFQNNGVVDDSQLPKDRFSAERLKGVDSTLKIQPAKLEDSAVYLCASSLRENYGYTFGSGTRLTVV.